This T cell receptor (beta chain) was documented in a study of vaccination effects on CD4 cells after COVID-19. Study-level background: Following the second dose by a median of 72 days, the post-vaccine samples were obtained.

Assay used: immunoSEQ multiplex PCR; TCRdb lists only in-frame clones, some missing. The repertoire holds 67,000 or so clones, about 81% seen once, with roughly 1.2% in the top ten. ViraFEST used viral peptide pools to expand antigen-specific CD4+ T cells before sequencing. With around ten days of culture completed, CD4+ T cells were isolated. Two doses of either BNT162b2 or mRNA-1273 were given to each participant. PBMC cultures contained 2 million or so cells per well, 7.5 to 10 IU/ml IL-2 and around 9.9 ug/ml peptides. The CDR3 extends over 13 amino acids. From germline, CDR1 is GTSNPN and CDR2 SVGIG (reference sequence). V was clipped by 1 base and J by 2 bases, with 6 bases between them. Comments on this clone: No antigen is known for it.

Study results and limitations: Healthy vaccinees' vaccine-induced clones included only 1 of 255 that recognized common cold coronaviruses.

This specimen consisted of CD4+ T cells from PBMCs cultured with HCoV-229E spike peptides, obtained after COVID-19 vaccination. The rearrangement joins TRBV30 to TRBJ1-5; D uncertain. The receptor comes from a human donor who received a COVID-19 vaccine. CDR3 nucleotide sequence: TGTGCCTGGAGTGCTCAGGGCAATCAGCCCCAGCATTTT. Translated, it gives CAWSAQGNQPQHF.